The rows below give T cell receptor beta chains drawn from one sample of a study of neurological immune-mediated disorders. TCRdb passed the 5' RACE reads through MiXCR, listing each CDR3 protein once. This sample has 71,000 or so distinct CDR3 sequences; 12% to 15% occur once, and the top ten carry approximately 4.2%. The sample taken for sequencing was PBMCs. Every receptor here comes from a female donor with HTLV-1-associated myelopathy (HAM/TSP). The CDR3 runs from the conserved cysteine through the conserved F or W. The D gene is left open where the match is weak. The size of a clone is reported for some rows only, either as once, few or many, or as a class for expanded clones.

>NA|TRBJ1-1|TRBV6-5|many
CASSYSLGVSGGQNTEAFF
TGTGCCAGCAGTTACTCGCTTGGAGTTTCGGGGGGTCAGAACACTGAAGCTTTCTTT
>NA|TRBJ2-4|TRBV27|many
CAAKLPSGGDIQYF
TGTGCCGCAAAGCTTCCGTCCGGGGGTGACATTCAGTACTTC
>NA|TRBJ2-1|TRBV5-6|few
CASSFRTGNNEQFF
TGTGCCAGCAGCTTCCGGACTGGGAACAATGAGCAGTTCTTC
>NA|TRBJ2-7|TRBV6-5|many
CASRDISYEQYF
TGTGCCAGCAGGGACATTTCCTACGAGCAGTACTTC
>NA|TRBJ2-3|TRBV4-2|many
CASSQWGGEDTQYF
TGTGCCAGCAGCCAGTGGGGAGGAGAAGATACGCAGTATTTT
>TRBD1|TRBJ2-7|TRBV11-2|NA
CASSLLRDYRGLNEQYF
TGTGCCAGCAGCTTATTACGGGATTACAGGGGGCTCAACGAGCAGTACTTC
>TRBD1|TRBJ2-2|TRBV27|NA
CASTADRGKLYTRELFF
TGTGCCAGCACCGCAGACAGGGGGAAATTGTACACCAGGGAGCTGTTTTTT
>TRBD1|TRBJ2-7|TRBV20-1|NA
CSATNIGQGAGEQYF
TGCAGTGCTACTAACATAGGACAGGGCGCCGGCGAGCAGTACTTC
>TRBD1|TRBJ2-7|TRBV27|many
CASSRQGVGEQYF
TGTGCCAGCTCAAGACAGGGGGTGGGGGAGCAGTACTTC
>NA|TRBJ2-5|TRBV20-1|many
CSARDQGRQETQYF
TGCAGTGCTAGAGATCAGGGACGACAAGAGACCCAGTACTTC
>TRBD2|TRBJ2-3|TRBV14|NA
CASSQEIAGPTDTQYF
TGTGCCAGCAGCCAAGAAATAGCGGGGCCCACAGATACGCAGTATTTT
>NA|TRBJ1-3|TRBV12-3/TRBV12-4|many
CASRRSSGNTIYF
TGTGCCAGCAGAAGGAGTAGTGGAAACACCATATATTTT
>NA|TRBJ2-6|TRBV12-3/TRBV12-4|many
CASIQADGANVLTF
TGTGCCAGCATTCAGGCGGATGGGGCCAACGTCCTGACTTTC
>TRBD1|TRBJ1-1|TRBV5-1|many
CASSSLGTANTEAFF
TGCGCCAGCAGCTCCCTGGGGACAGCTAACACTGAAGCTTTCTTT
>NA|TRBJ2-5|TRBV5-1|many
CASSLFGGYQETQYF
TGCGCCAGCAGCTTATTTGGGGGTTACCAAGAGACCCAGTACTTC
>TRBD1|TRBJ2-5|TRBV5-1|many
CASSLGDSTETQYF
TGCGCCAGCAGCTTGGGGGACAGTACAGAGACCCAGTACTTC
>NA|TRBJ2-7|TRBV4-1|medium-sized
CASSRTTDTLYEQYF
TGCGCCAGCAGCCGGACGACAGATACACTTTACGAGCAGTACTTC
>TRBD2|TRBJ2-7|TRBV7-2|many
CASSSASGVYEQYF
TGTGCCAGCAGCTCAGCTAGCGGGGTTTACGAGCAGTACTTC
>TRBD1|TRBJ1-1|TRBV3-1|many
CASSQGGGRAFF
TGTGCCAGCAGCCAGGGAGGGGGCAGAGCTTTCTTT
>NA|TRBJ1-1|TRBV10-3|NA
CAIRGEANTEAFF
TGTGCCATCAGGGGAGAAGCAAACACTGAAGCTTTCTTT
>NA|TRBJ2-2|TRBV7-7|many
CASSASNGELFF
TGTGCCAGCAGCGCCAGTAACGGGGAGCTGTTTTTT
>NA|TRBJ2-1|TRBV11-3|many
CASSLGNLNEQFF
TGTGCCAGCAGCTTAGGGAATCTCAATGAGCAGTTCTTC
>NA|TRBJ2-2|TRBV24-1|many
CATSVWGGADGELFF
TGTGCCACCAGTGTCTGGGGGGGGGCCGACGGGGAGCTGTTTTTT
>NA|TRBJ2-2|TRBV4-1|many
CASSQRHTGELFF
TGCGCCAGCAGCCAACGTCACACCGGGGAGCTGTTTTTT
>NA|TRBJ2-1|TRBV28|many
CASFLGSEQFF
TGTGCCAGCTTCCTGGGCAGTGAGCAGTTCTTC
>NA|TRBJ2-3|TRBV7-2|many
CASSSRTTNTDTQYF
TGTGCCAGCAGCTCGCGGACTACCAACACAGATACGCAGTATTTT
>NA|TRBJ1-2|TRBV9|NA
CASSARNPAAGGYTF
TGTGCCAGCAGCGCCAGGAACCCAGCGGCGGGTGGCTACACCTTC
>NA|TRBJ2-1|TRBV12-3/TRBV12-4|many
CASRLHEQFF
TGTGCCAGCAGACTGCATGAGCAGTTCTTC
>TRBD2|TRBJ2-3|TRBV5-5|many
CASSLAGASWDTQYF
TGTGCCAGCAGCTTAGCGGGGGCCTCCTGGGATACGCAGTATTTT
>NA|TRBJ2-1|TRBV4-1|many
CASSHNLGQYNNEQFF
TGCGCCAGCAGCCATAATCTTGGACAGTACAACAATGAGCAGTTCTTC
>NA|TRBJ2-5|TRBV5-6|few
CASSPTRGGETQYF
TGTGCCAGCAGCCCCACTAGAGGAGGAGAGACCCAGTACTTC
>NA|TRBJ1-1|TRBV20-1|many
CSARPGHMNTEAFF
TGCAGTGCTAGGCCGGGACACATGAACACTGAAGCTTTCTTT
>TRBD1|TRBJ2-7|TRBV20-1|many
CSTPGQGTYEQYF
TGCAGTACTCCTGGACAGGGGACCTACGAGCAGTACTTC
>TRBD1|TRBJ2-2|TRBV9|many
CASSVRGTNTGELFF
TGTGCCAGCAGCGTCAGGGGGACGAACACCGGGGAGCTGTTTTTT
>NA|TRBJ1-1|TRBV9|medium-sized
CASSVTGNTEAFF
TGTGCCAGCAGCGTGACAGGAAACACTGAAGCTTTCTTT
>NA|TRBJ2-2|TRBV12-3/TRBV12-4|few
CASSLGGGPTGELFF
TGTGCCAGCAGTTTAGGAGGGGGGCCCACCGGGGAGCTGTTTTTT
>TRBD2|TRBJ2-1|TRBV28|many
CASSSGRGGGGRGPSQFF
TGTGCCAGCAGTTCTGGTCGTGGCGGGGGAGGGCGGGGTCCGTCGCAGTTCTTC
>TRBD2|TRBJ2-7|TRBV5-1|many
CASSSNPGGQDEQYF
TGCGCCAGCAGCTCCAACCCGGGGGGGCAAGACGAGCAGTACTTC
>NA|TRBJ2-7|TRBV29-1|many
CSVREVGEQYF
TGCAGCGTCAGGGAGGTGGGCGAGCAGTACTTC
>NA|TRBJ1-2|TRBV24-1|many
CATSESVNKGYTF
TGTGCCACCAGTGAGTCAGTAAACAAAGGCTACACCTTC
>NA|TRBJ2-7|TRBV5-1|many
CASSLDPQGTLVRQYF
TGCGCCAGCAGCTTGGATCCCCAGGGCACCTTGGTACGGCAGTACTTC
>TRBD1|TRBJ1-5|TRBV10-2|many
CASTGGDQPQHF
TGCGCCAGTACAGGGGGCGATCAGCCCCAGCATTTT
>NA|TRBJ2-3|TRBV11-2|many
CASSFSIGTDTQYF
TGTGCCAGCAGCTTCTCGATCGGCACAGATACGCAGTATTTT
>NA|TRBJ1-5|TRBV6-5|many
CASSPRGGNQPQHF
TGTGCCAGCAGTCCCAGGGGTGGGAATCAGCCCCAGCATTTT
>NA|TRBJ2-3|TRBV6-1|many
CASSEVPDTQYF
TGTGCCAGCAGTGAAGTTCCGGATACGCAGTATTTT
>TRBD2|TRBJ2-1|TRBV7-8|few
CASSLLGGGGGSEQFF
TGTGCCAGCAGCTTATTGGGTGGCGGGGGTGGTTCAGAGCAGTTCTTC
>NA|TRBJ2-2|TRBV11-3|many
CASSLLSGELFF
TGTGCCAGCAGCTTATTGTCCGGGGAGCTGTTTTTT
>NA|TRBJ1-6|TRBV28|many
CASKLRASPLHF
TGTGCCAGCAAGTTAAGGGCTTCACCCCTCCACTTT
>TRBD1|TRBJ1-1|TRBV5-6|many
CASSFGQGGNTEAFF
TGTGCCAGCAGCTTCGGACAGGGCGGGAACACTGAAGCTTTCTTT
>NA|TRBJ1-1|TRBV20-1|few
CSARRASGGYLNTEAFF
TGCAGTGCCCGGAGGGCCAGCGGAGGATACCTGAACACTGAAGCTTTCTTT
>TRBD1|TRBJ1-5|TRBV7-9|many
CASSLAGRGFNQPQHF
TGTGCCAGCAGCTTGGCCGGCAGGGGGTTCAATCAGCCCCAGCATTTT